These T cell receptor beta chains were read from a single sample in a study of blood T cell repertoires in COVID-19. Clones were sequenced by immunoSEQ multiplex PCR, and TCRdb holds only the in-frame ones, with some missing. The table lists 150,000 to 200,000 clones, 75% to 85% of them singletons, with about 6.5% in the top ten. The sequenced material came from peripheral blood. The origin of the receptors is a middle-aged woman with COVID-19, enrolled during active disease. Both conserved end residues are part of each CDR3. D genes are given only for firm matches. Rows give clone size only sometimes, using once, few, many, or a class for an expanded clone.

v_call	d_call	j_call	clone_size	cdr3_aa	cdr3_nt
TRBV6-2/TRBV6-3	-	TRBJ2-7	-	CASSSDWSYEQYF	TGTGCCAGCAGTTCCGACTGGTCCTACGAGCAGTACTTC
TRBV30	-	TRBJ1-4	few	CAWSRDSEKLFF	TGTGCCTGGAGTAGGGACTCTGAAAAACTGTTTTTT
TRBV6-5	-	TRBJ2-1	-	CASSRGWGNEQFF	TGTGCCAGCAGCAGGGGTTGGGGGAATGAGCAGTTCTTC
TRBV7-2	-	TRBJ2-4	-	CASSLFRGNIQYF	TGTGCCAGCAGCCTCTTCCGGGGAAACATTCAGTACTTC
TRBV2	-	TRBJ1-2	-	CASILTPAGLYGYTF	TGTGCCAGCATCCTCACCCCGGCAGGGCTCTATGGCTACACCTTC
TRBV5-6	-	TRBJ2-3	-	CASSFGSATDTQYF	TGTGCCAGCAGCTTCGGGTCCGCCACAGATACGCAGTATTTT
TRBV7-9	-	TRBJ1-6	-	CASSWGGHNSPLHF	TGTGCCAGCAGCTGGGGGGGTCATAATTCACCCCTCCACTTT
TRBV6-2/TRBV6-3	-	TRBJ1-1	-	CASSYPPGIGAEAFF	TGTGCCAGCAGTTACCCTCCGGGGATAGGAGCTGAAGCTTTCTTT
TRBV5-4	TRBD1	TRBJ1-6	-	CASSGTGTGGSPLHF	TGTGCCAGCAGCGGGACCGGGACAGGGGGATCACCCCTCCACTTT
TRBV7-9	-	TRBJ2-1	-	CASSLEGTGVNEQFF	TGTGCCAGCAGCTTAGAGGGGACGGGGGTGAATGAGCAGTTCTTC
TRBV6-5	TRBD1	TRBJ1-1	once	CASRAGQLVNTEAFF	TGTGCCAGCAGGGCGGGACAGTTAGTGAACACTGAAGCTTTCTTT
TRBV6-1	-	TRBJ1-5	-	CASSDTTSQDFHQPQHF	TGTGCCAGCAGTGATACCACCTCACAAGATTTTCATCAGCCCCAGCATTTT
TRBV9	TRBD1	TRBJ1-6	-	CASSVSQGADSPLHF	TGTGCCAGCAGCGTAAGCCAGGGGGCGGACTCACCCCTCCACTTT